This T cell receptor beta chain emerged from a study of cytomegalovirus exposure and HLA in healthy donors (dated by TCRdb to 2017 to 2019). Describing the broader study: According to a later analysis, the 120 or so validation repertoires were produced on the same platform as the approximately 610 repertoires of the first cohort. Besides the first cohort of hundreds of subjects, a separate validation cohort made up of roughly 120 different subjects was used. The study combined high-throughput TCR immunosequencing, statistical association of individual TCRs with disease status, and machine learning to predict cytomegalovirus infection status. The study aimed to test whether signatures of past pathogen exposure could be identified by cataloging public T cell receptors. Study-wide findings and limitations: The authors suggested that the approach could potentially be generalized to other disease states and immunological phenotypes. Three of the identified cytomegalovirus-associated TCR beta chains were confirmed in vitro to be specific for cytomegalovirus antigens. Of the cluster scores, 94% were above 0 in a later analysis, which found that TCRs clustered in the first cohort also tended to co-occur in the roughly 130 validation repertoires. The study gave a list of under 200 TCR beta chains associated with cytomegalovirus. Across donors, most TCR sequences were observed very rarely, whereas some public TCRs were present in many individuals. In both the original and validation cohorts, the classifier was reported to diagnose cytomegalovirus status with high specificity and sensitivity. The validation cohort had no HLA typing available for a later analysis, so co-occurrence within that cohort was assessed over all 130 or so repertoires.

With respect to this clone: Its specific antigen is unknown. Base qualities are not recorded, but no much larger clone differs from it by a single base.

Libraries were made using the immunoSEQ multiplex PCR assay. On the study's bioinformatics: To diagnose cytomegalovirus status from the catalog of TCR beta chain sequences, a statistical classification framework was built. This is the immuneACCESS table as TCRdb keeps it, with only in-frame sequences that have V and J called. A part of the clones is gone; compared with another copy, unresolved V genes explain less than half, and the rest is unexplained. V and J calls and clone size are given by that table; D and trimming were obtained from the DNA. The sample records fewer than 150,000 clones, around 88% of which are singletons. The ten largest clones capture around 2% of the sample. V drops 5 bases and J drops 5 bases, leaving 10 bases in between. CDR1 is given as SGHNT and CDR2 as YENEEA, both from the germline V gene. Counted from cysteine to phenylalanine, this CDR3 has 13 amino acids. Only CDR3 DNA remains: 39 bases, in frame from the first base.

Separate from the approximately 700-subject first cohort, the validation cohort of around 130 subjects was the group to which the donors belonged. Sequenced: PBMCs. The chain links TRBV11-3 with TRBJ1-5; tentative D gene TRBD1, with 5 bases matching. This TCR was recovered from a man aged 18 to 30 in good health and CMV-seronegative. The nucleotide sequence reads as follows: TGTGCCAGCAGCAGGGGTCCGGATCAGCCCCAGCATTTT. Its protein product is CASSRGPDQPQHF.